Sequencing of this TCR beta chain was carried out in a study of blood T cell repertoires in COVID-19. Study summary: Recovered Cohort 3 donors showed two negative PCRs, clearance, or symptom resolution.

This table comes from immunoSEQ multiplex PCR, and its TCRdb copy is limited to in-frame clones, with some not included. The sample records approximately 240,000 clones, roughly nine tenths being singletons. The V end was cut by 0 bases, the J end by 4 bases, with 11 bases between. The CDR3 runs 15 residues. The germline V gene has CDR1 KGHSH and CDR2 LQKENI. Sequenced sample: PBMCs or T cells enriched from blood (not recorded which). The sequence derives from a woman aged 45-59 years in a cohort exposed to, infected with or recovered from COVID-19 (not recorded which). V usage is TRBV18 and J usage is TRBJ2-3; perhaps TRBD2 as D (6 bases). The DNA of the CDR3 is TGTGCCAGCTCACCACCGGGGCGGGGCCCAGATACGCAGTATTTT. This translates into CASSPPGRGPDTQYF.